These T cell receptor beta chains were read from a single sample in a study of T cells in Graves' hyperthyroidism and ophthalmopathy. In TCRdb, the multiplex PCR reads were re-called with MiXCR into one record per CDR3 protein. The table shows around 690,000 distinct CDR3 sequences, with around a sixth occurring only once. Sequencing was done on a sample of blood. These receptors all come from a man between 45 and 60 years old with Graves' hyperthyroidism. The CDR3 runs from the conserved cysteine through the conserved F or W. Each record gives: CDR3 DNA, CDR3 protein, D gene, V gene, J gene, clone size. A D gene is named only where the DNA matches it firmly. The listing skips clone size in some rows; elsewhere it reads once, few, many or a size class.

CDR3nt: TGTGCCAGCAGCGCAGTTTTGGGCAATCAGCCCCAGCATTTT
CDR3aa: CASSAVLGNQPQHF
d_gene: -
v_gene: TRBV28
j_gene: TRBJ1-5
abundance: many

CDR3nt: TGTGCCAGCAGCCCCAATAGCGGGAGCCCCTACGAGCAGTACTTC
CDR3aa: CASSPNSGSPYEQYF
d_gene: TRBD2
v_gene: TRBV3-1
j_gene: TRBJ2-7
abundance: many

CDR3nt: TGTGCCAGCAGCCAAGAGGAGGCCACCAGCTCCTACGAGCAGTACTTC
CDR3aa: CASSQEEATSSYEQYF
d_gene: -
v_gene: TRBV7-3
j_gene: TRBJ2-7
abundance: few

CDR3nt: TGTGCCAGCAGTTACTCGCCCCGGGACCCCTCCTACGAGCAGTACTTC
CDR3aa: CASSYSPRDPSYEQYF
d_gene: -
v_gene: TRBV6-5
j_gene: TRBJ2-7
abundance: many

CDR3nt: TGTGCCAGCAGTTTTTGGAAGGCAACTAATGAAAAACTGTTTTTT
CDR3aa: CASSFWKATNEKLFF
d_gene: -
v_gene: TRBV28
j_gene: TRBJ1-4
abundance: few

CDR3nt: TGTGCCAGCAGCTTATTCCCCCGACAGGGGAACACTGAAGCTTTCTTT
CDR3aa: CASSLFPRQGNTEAFF
d_gene: TRBD1
v_gene: TRBV7-2
j_gene: TRBJ1-1
abundance: -

CDR3nt: TGTGCCAGTACCTTGGACAGAATGAACACTGAAGCTTTCTTT
CDR3aa: CASTLDRMNTEAFF
d_gene: -
v_gene: TRBV19
j_gene: TRBJ1-1
abundance: many

CDR3nt: TGTGCCAGCAGCCCCTACGAGGGGTACTATGGCTACACCTTC
CDR3aa: CASSPYEGYYGYTF
d_gene: -
v_gene: TRBV7-2
j_gene: TRBJ1-2
abundance: many

CDR3nt: TGTGCCAGTAGTATTGTCTACAGGGTTTCCAACGAGCAGTACTTC
CDR3aa: CASSIVYRVSNEQYF
d_gene: -
v_gene: TRBV19
j_gene: TRBJ2-7
abundance: few

CDR3nt: TGCAGTGCTGGGGGACAGGGGGGTTACGAGCAGTACTTC
CDR3aa: CSAGGQGGYEQYF
d_gene: TRBD1
v_gene: TRBV20-1
j_gene: TRBJ2-7
abundance: many

CDR3nt: TGCAGTGCTAGAGAGGGAACAGGGAGTCACTACGAGCAGTACTTC
CDR3aa: CSAREGTGSHYEQYF
d_gene: -
v_gene: TRBV20-1
j_gene: TRBJ2-7
abundance: few

CDR3nt: TGTGCCAGTAGTACCATGACGAACACTGAAGCTTTCTTT
CDR3aa: CASSTMTNTEAFF
d_gene: -
v_gene: TRBV19
j_gene: TRBJ1-1
abundance: many

CDR3nt: TGCGCCAGCAGCTTGGAGTCTAGCAGGGATGGGGAGCAGTTCTTC
CDR3aa: CASSLESSRDGEQFF
d_gene: -
v_gene: TRBV5-1
j_gene: TRBJ2-1
abundance: few